This T cell receptor beta chain is drawn from a study of T cells in Graves' hyperthyroidism and ophthalmopathy. Regarding the study as a whole: Ophthalmopathy and stable hyperthyroidism were separated by a 13 V-J model.

The CDR3 has 12 amino acids. Germline-derived CDR1 and CDR2 are MNHNS and SASEGT. V gave up 5 bases and J gave up 4 bases; unmatched junction bases: 0. Patients aged 18 to 65 had newly diagnosed hyperthyroidism lasting under 2 months. Exclusion criteria comprised uncontrolled infection, other autoimmune disease, pregnancy or lactation. In this sample, this clonotype turned up many times. The antigen remains undetermined. RNA transcripts provided the source from which TCR beta CDR3 regions were amplified. Initially, a first-round RT-PCR of the TCR CDR3 employed the HTBI primer set. TCRdb reanalysed the multiplex PCR reads using MiXCR and keeps one entry per CDR3 protein. The table lists under 300,000 distinct CDR3 sequences, roughly an eighth of them singletons.

The receptor was isolated from a woman aged 40-49 years with Graves' hyperthyroidism. The V and J genes are TRBV6-1 and TRBJ2-5; TRBD2 matches 8 bases. Sample: blood. The CDR3: CASSRGGETQYF. As DNA, the CDR3 is TGTGCCAGCAGTCGGGGGGGAGAGACCCAGTACTTC.